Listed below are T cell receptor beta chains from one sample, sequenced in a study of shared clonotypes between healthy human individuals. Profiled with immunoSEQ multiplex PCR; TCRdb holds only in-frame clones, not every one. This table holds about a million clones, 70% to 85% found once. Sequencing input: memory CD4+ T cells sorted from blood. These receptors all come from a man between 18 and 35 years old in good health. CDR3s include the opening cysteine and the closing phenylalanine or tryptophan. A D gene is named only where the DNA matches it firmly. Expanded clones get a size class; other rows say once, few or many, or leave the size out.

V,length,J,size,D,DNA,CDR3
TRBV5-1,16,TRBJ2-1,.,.,TGCGCCAGCAGCTTGGAAGGCCAAAGCTCCTACAATGAGCAGTTCTTC,CASSLEGQSSYNEQFF
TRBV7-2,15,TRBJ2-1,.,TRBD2,TGTGCCAGCAGCTTAATGACTAGCGGGAGTCTTGGGCAGTTCTTC,CASSLMTSGSLGQFF
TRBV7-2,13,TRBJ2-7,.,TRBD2,TGTGCCAGCAGCTTCACTAGCGACTACGAGCAGTACTTC,CASSFTSDYEQYF
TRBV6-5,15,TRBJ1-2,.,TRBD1,TGTGCCAGCACCCGCCGGGCAGGGGGCAACTATGGCTACACCTTC,CASTRRAGGNYGYTF
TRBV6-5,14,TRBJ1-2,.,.,TGTGCCAGCAGTTTCTTGGACACTCGGGGAGGCTACACCTTC,CASSFLDTRGGYTF
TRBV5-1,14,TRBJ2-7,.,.,TGCGCCAGCAGCTTGGACGACCTCCCCTACGAGCAGTACTTC,CASSLDDLPYEQYF
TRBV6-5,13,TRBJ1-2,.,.,TGTGCCAGCAGCGGGACGGAGAACTATGGCTACACCTTC,CASSGTENYGYTF
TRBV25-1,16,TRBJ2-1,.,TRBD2,TGTGCCAGCAGTGATTGGACTAGAGGAAGCGTCGATGAGCAGTTCTTC,CASSDWTRGSVDEQFF
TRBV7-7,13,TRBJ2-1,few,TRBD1,TGTGCTAGCAGCCTGGACAGGTACAATGAGCAGTTCTTC,CASSLDRYNEQFF
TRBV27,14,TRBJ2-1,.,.,TGTGCCAGCCGGAACAGAGGACAGTACAATGAGCAGTTCTTC,CASRNRGQYNEQFF
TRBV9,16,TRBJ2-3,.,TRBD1,TGTGCCAGCAGCGTTCGGACAGGGGTAGGCACAGATACGCAGTATTTT,CASSVRTGVGTDTQYF
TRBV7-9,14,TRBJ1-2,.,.,TGTGCCAGCAGCTTACGTGCAGCTAACTATGGCTACACCTTC,CASSLRAANYGYTF
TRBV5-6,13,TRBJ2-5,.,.,TGTGCCAGCAGCTTGTCTGGGGGGGAGACCCAGTACTTC,CASSLSGGETQYF
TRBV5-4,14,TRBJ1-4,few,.,TGTGCCAGCAGCTACCGGGACGGGAATGAAAAACTGTTTTTT,CASSYRDGNEKLFF
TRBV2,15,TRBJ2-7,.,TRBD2,TGTGCCAGCAGTAATCTAGCGGGAGATTTAAGCGAGCAGTACTTC,CASSNLAGDLSEQYF
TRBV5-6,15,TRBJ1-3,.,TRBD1,TGTGCCAGCAGTTTTCCGACAGGGAGTGGAAACACCATATATTTT,CASSFPTGSGNTIYF
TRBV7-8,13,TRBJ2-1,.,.,TGTGCCAGCAGCTTAGCGATCTACAATGAGCAGTTCTTC,CASSLAIYNEQFF
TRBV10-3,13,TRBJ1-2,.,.,TGTGCCATCAGTGATCGGGGGGCGGATGGCTACACCTTC,CAISDRGADGYTF
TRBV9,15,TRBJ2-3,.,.,TGTGCCAGCAGCGTAGTAGGGGGAGCCACAGATACGCAGTATTTT,CASSVVGGATDTQYF
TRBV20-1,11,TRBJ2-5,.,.,TGCAGTGCTAGAATAGGGGAGACCCAGTACTTC,CSARIGETQYF
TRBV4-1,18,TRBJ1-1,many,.,TGCGCCAGCAGCCAAGAGATCCGCGTACAGAGCTCGAACACTGAAGCTTTCTTT,CASSQEIRVQSSNTEAFF
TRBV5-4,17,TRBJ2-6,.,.,TGTGCCAGCAGCTTGGGTGCTAACTCTCCTGGGGCCAACGTCCTGACTTTC,CASSLGANSPGANVLTF
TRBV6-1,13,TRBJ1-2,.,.,TGTGCCAGCAGTCTTGAGGGTAAATATGGCTACACCTTC,CASSLEGKYGYTF
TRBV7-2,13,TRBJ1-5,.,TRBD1,TGTGCCAGCAGCTGGGGACAGACCCAGCCCCAGCATTTT,CASSWGQTQPQHF
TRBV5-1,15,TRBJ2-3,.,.,TGCGCCAGCAGCTTGTGGGCGGGAAGCACAGATACGCAGTATTTT,CASSLWAGSTDTQYF
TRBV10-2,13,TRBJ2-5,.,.,TGCGCCAGCAGTGGGACGTCCAAAGAGACCCAGTACTTC,CASSGTSKETQYF
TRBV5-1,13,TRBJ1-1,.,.,TGCGCCAGCAGAGGCGGGGAACACACTGAAGCTTTCTTT,CASRGGEHTEAFF
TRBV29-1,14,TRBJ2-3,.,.,TGCAGCGTCAAACAAGGGCTCAGCACAGATACGCAGTATTTT,CSVKQGLSTDTQYF
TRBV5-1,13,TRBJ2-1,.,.,TGCGCCAGCTCCAAGACTAGCTACAATGAGCAGTTCTTC,CASSKTSYNEQFF
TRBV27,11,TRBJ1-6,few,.,TGTGCCAGCAGTCCGAATTCACCCCTCCACTTT,CASSPNSPLHF
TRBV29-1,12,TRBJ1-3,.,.,TGCAGCGTTGTGGGTGTCGGAAACACCATATATTTT,CSVVGVGNTIYF
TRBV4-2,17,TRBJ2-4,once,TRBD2,TGTGCCAGCAGCCAAGAGGTTGGGGGAGGGGTCAAAAACATTCAGTACTTC,CASSQEVGGGVKNIQYF